This record concerns one TCR beta chain sequence. The germline V gene encodes CDR1 SGHRS and CDR2 YFSETQ. V gave up 0 bases and J gave up 0 bases, with 9 bases separating them. CDR3 size: 15 residues. This sample is part of a study of blood T cell repertoires in COVID-19. Study at large: The study drew acute and convalescent COVID-19 samples from the United States, Italy and Spain.

Libraries were prepared by immunoSEQ multiplex PCR; TCRdb keeps only in-frame clonotypes and omits some of them. This table holds 300,000 to 400,000 clones, 65% to 90% found once. The sample taken for sequencing was PBMCs or T cells enriched from blood (not recorded which). This chain links TRBV5-1 with TRBJ1-2; D unclear. The TCR originated in a woman aged 40 to 55 with acute COVID-19. The chain's CDR3 is CASSLAGKANYGYTF. For the CDR3, the DNA is TGCGCCAGCAGCTTGGCGGGGAAAGCTAACTATGGCTACACCTTC.